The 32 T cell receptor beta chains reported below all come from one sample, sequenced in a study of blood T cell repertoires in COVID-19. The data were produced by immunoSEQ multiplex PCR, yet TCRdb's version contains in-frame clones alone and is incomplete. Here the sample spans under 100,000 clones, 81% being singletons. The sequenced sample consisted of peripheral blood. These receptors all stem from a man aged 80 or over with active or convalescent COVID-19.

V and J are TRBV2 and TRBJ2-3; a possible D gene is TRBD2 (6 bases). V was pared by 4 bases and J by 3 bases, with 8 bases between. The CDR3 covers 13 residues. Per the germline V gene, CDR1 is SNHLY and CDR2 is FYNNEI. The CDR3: CASSGDFTDTQYF. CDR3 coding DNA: TGTGCCAGCAGTGGGGACTTTACAGATACGCAGTATTTT. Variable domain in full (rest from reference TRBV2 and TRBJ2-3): EPEVTQTPSHQVTQMGQEVILRCVPISNHLYFYWYRQILGQKVEFLVSFYNNEISEKSEIFDDQFSVERPDGSNFTLKIRSTKLEDSAMYFCASSGDFTDTQYFGPGTRLTVL.

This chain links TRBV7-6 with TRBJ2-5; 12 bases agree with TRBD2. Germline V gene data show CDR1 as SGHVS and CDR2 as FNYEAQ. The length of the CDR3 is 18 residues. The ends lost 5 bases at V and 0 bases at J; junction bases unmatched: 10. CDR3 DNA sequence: TGTGCCAGCAGCCGGGTCCGGACTAGCGGGACGTACCAAGAGACCCAGTACTTC. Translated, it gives CASSRVRTSGTYQETQYF. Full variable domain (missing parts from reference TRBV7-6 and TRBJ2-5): GAGVSQSPRYKVTKRGQDVALRCDPISGHVSLYWYRQALGQGPEFLTYFNYEAQQDKSGLPNDRFSAERPEGSISTLTIQRTEQRDSAMYRCASSRVRTSGTYQETQYFGPGTRLLVL.

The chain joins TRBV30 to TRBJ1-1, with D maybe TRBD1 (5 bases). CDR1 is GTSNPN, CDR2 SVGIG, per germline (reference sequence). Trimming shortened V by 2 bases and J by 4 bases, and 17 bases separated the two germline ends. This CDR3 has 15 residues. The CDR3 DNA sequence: TGTGCCTGGAGTACGCAGACCAGAAGGGGCACTGAAGCTTTCTTT. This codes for CAWSTQTRRGTEAFF.

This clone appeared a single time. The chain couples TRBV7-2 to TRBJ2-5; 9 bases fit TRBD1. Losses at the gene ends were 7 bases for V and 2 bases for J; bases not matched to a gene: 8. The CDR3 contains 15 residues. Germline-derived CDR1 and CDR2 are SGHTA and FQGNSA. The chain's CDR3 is CASTPTGGLQETQYF. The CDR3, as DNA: TGTGCCAGCACCCCTACAGGGGGCCTACAAGAGACCCAGTACTTC.

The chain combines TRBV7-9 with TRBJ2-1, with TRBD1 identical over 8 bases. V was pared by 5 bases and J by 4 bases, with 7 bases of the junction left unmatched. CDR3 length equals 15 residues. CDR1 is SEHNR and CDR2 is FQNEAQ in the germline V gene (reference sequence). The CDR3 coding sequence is TGTGCCAGCAGCCCCGGACAGGGCGGGTACAATGAGCAGTTCTTC. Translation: CASSPGQGGYNEQFF.

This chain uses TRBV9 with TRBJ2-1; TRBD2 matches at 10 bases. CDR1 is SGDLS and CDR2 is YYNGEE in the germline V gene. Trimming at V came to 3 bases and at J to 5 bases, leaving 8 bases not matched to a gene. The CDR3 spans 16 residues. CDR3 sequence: CASSDLIAGGDNEQFF. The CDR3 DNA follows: TGTGCCAGCAGCGACCTTATAGCGGGGGGAGACAATGAGCAGTTCTTC.

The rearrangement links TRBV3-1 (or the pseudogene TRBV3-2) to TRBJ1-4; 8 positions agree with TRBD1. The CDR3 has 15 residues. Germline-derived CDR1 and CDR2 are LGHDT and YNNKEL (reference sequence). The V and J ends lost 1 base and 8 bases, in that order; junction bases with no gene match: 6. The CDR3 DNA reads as TGTGCCAGCAGCCAAGCCGTGACAGGGGTGGAAAAACTGTTTTTT. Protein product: CASSQAVTGVEKLFF.

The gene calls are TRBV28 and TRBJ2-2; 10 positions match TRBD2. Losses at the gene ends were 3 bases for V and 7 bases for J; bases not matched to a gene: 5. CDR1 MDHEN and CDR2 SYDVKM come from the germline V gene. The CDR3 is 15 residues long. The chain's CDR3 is CASSLTSGYVGELFF. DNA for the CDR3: TGTGCCAGCAGTTTGACTAGCGGGTACGTCGGGGAGCTGTTTTTT.

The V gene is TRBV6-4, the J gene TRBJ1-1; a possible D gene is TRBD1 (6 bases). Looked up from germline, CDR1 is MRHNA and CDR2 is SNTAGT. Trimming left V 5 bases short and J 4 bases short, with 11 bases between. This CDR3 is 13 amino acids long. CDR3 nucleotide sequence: TGTGCCAGCAGTACAGGGCTGACCACTGAAGCTTTCTTT. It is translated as CASSTGLTTEAFF.

The DNA for the CDR3 is TGCAGTGCTAGTTACAGGGCGGGTCGGATGGAGACCCAGTACTTC. Translation: CSASYRAGRMETQYF. The rearrangement joins TRBV20-1 to TRBJ2-5; possible D gene TRBD1, 6 bases. The CDR3 contains 15 residues. The ends were cut back, 3 bases at V and 5 bases at J, with 19 bases in the middle. Germline loops: CDR1 DFQATT, CDR2 SNEGSKA (reference sequence).

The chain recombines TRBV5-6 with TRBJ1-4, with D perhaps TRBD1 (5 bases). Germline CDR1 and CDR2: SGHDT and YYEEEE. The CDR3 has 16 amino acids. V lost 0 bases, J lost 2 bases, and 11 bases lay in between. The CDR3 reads CASSLAQGSTNEKLFF. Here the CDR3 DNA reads TGTGCCAGCAGCTTGGCCCAGGGTTCGACTAATGAAAAACTGTTTTTT.

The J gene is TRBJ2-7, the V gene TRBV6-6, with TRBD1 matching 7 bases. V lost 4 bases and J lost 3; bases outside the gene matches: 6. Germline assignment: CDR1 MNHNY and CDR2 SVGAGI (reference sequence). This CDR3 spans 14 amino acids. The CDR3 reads CASSSPGQNYEQYF. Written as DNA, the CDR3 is TGTGCCAGCAGTTCCCCGGGACAGAACTACGAGCAGTACTTC.

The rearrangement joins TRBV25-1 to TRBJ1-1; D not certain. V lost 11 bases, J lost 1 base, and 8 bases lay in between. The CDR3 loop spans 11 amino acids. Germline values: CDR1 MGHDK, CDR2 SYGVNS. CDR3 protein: CAVMANTEAFF. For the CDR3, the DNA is TGTGCCGTCATGGCGAACACTGAAGCTTTCTTT.

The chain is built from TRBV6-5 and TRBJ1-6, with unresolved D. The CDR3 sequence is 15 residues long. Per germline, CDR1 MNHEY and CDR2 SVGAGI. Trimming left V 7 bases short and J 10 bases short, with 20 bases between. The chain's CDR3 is CASIPLSSGGSPLHF. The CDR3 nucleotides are TGTGCCAGCATCCCCCTCAGTTCTGGCGGATCACCCCTCCACTTT.

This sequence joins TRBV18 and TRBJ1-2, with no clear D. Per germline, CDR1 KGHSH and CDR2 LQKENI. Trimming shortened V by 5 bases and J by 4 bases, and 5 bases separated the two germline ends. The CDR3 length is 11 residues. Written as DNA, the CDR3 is TGTGCCAGCTCATCTTCCTATGGCTACACCTTC. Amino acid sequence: CASSSSYGYTF.

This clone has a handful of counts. This CDR3 reads CASTLTGEVNSPLHF. CDR3 bases: TGTGCCAGTACCCTAACAGGGGAAGTGAATTCACCCCTCCACTTT. The gene calls are TRBV19 and TRBJ1-6, with 7 bases lining up with TRBD1. From germline, CDR1 is LNHDA and CDR2 SQIVND (reference sequence). V trimming: 7 bases; J trimming: 7 bases; junction bases outside the gene matches: 10. The CDR3 loop spans 15 amino acids.

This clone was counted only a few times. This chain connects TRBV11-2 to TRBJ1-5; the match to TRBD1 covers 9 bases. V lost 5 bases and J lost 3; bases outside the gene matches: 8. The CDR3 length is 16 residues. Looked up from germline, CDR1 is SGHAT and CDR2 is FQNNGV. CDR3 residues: CASSPRGTGPNQPQHF. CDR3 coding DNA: TGTGCCAGCAGCCCAAGGGGGACAGGGCCCAATCAGCCCCAGCATTTT.

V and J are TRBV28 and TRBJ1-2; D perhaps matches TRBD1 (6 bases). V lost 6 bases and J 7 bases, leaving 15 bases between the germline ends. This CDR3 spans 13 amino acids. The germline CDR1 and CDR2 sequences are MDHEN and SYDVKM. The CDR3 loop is CASRRQVVGGYTF. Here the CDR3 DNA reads TGTGCCAGCAGGAGACAGGTGGTCGGTGGCTACACCTTC.

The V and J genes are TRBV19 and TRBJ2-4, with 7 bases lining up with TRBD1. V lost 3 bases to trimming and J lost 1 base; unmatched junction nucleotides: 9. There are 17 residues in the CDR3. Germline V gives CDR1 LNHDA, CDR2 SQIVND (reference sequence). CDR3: CASSINRGVPAKNIQYF. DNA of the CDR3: TGTGCCAGTAGTATTAACAGGGGTGTACCGGCCAAAAACATTCAGTACTTC.

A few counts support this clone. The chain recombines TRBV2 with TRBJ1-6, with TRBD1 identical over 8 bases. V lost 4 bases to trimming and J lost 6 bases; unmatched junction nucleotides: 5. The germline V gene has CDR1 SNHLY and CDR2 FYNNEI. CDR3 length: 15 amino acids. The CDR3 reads CASSAMTGANSPLHF. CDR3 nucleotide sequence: TGTGCCAGCAGTGCCATGACAGGGGCTAATTCACCCCTCCACTTT. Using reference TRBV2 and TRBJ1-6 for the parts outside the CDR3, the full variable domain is EPEVTQTPSHQVTQMGQEVILRCVPISNHLYFYWYRQILGQKVEFLVSFYNNEISEKSEIFDDQFSVERPDGSNFTLKIRSTKLEDSAMYFCASSAMTGANSPLHFGNGTRLTVT.

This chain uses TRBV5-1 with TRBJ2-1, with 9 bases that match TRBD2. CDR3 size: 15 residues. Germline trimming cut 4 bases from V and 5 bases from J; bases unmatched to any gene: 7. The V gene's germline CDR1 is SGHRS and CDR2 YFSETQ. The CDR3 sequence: CASSERASGNNEQFF. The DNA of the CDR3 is TGCGCCAGCAGCGAGAGGGCTAGCGGGAACAATGAGCAGTTCTTC.

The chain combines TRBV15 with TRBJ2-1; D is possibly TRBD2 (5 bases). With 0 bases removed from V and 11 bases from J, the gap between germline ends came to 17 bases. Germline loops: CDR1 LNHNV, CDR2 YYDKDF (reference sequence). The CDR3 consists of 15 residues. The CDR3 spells CATSREGSRNEKQFF. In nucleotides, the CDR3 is TGTGCCACCAGCAGAGAGGGGAGCAGGAATGAGAAGCAGTTCTTC.

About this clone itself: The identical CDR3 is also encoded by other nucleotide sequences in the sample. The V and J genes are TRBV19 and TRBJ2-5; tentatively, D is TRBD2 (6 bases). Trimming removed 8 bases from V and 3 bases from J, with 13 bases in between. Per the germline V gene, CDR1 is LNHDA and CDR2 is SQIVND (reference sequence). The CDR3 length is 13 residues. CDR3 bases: TGTGCCAGTCGCGATCGGGGGAAAGAGACCCAGTACTTC. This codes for CASRDRGKETQYF.

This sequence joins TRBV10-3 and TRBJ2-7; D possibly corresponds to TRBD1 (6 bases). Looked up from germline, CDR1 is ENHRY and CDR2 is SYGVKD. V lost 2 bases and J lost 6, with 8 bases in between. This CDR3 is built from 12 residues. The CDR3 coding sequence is TGTGCCATCAGTGAGAGGGACACCGAGCAGTACTTC. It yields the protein CAISERDTEQYF.

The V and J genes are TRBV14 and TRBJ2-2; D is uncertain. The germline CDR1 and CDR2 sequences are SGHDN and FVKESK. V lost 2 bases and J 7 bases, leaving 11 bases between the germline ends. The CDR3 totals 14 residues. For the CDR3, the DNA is TGTGCCAGCAGCCAAAGAATGGCCCACGGGGAGCTGTTTTTT. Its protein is CASSQRMAHGELFF.

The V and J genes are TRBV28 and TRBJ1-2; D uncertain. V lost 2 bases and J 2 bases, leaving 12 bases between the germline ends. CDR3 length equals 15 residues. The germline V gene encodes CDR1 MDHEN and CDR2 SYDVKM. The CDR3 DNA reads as TGTGCCAGCAGTTTACAGACTGACGGAAACTATGGCTACACCTTC. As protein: CASSLQTDGNYGYTF.

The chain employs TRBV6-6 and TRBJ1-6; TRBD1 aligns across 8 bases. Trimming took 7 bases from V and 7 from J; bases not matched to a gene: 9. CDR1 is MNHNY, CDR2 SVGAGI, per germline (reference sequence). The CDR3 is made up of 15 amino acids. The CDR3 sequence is CASTQDRALNSPLHF. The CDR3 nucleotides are TGTGCCAGCACCCAGGACAGGGCCTTAAATTCACCCCTCCACTTT.

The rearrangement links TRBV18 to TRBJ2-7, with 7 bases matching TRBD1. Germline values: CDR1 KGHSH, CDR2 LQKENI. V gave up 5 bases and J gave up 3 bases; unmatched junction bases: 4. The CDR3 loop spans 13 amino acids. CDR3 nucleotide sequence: TGTGCCAGCTCAAAGGGACAGAACTACGAGCAGTACTTC. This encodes CASSKGQNYEQYF. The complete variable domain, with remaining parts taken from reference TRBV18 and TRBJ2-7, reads NAGVMQNPRHLVRRRGQEARLRCSPMKGHSHVYWYRQLPEEGLKFMVYLQKENIIDESGMPKERFSAEFPKEGPSILRIQQVVRGDSAAYFCASSKGQNYEQYFGPGTRLTVT.

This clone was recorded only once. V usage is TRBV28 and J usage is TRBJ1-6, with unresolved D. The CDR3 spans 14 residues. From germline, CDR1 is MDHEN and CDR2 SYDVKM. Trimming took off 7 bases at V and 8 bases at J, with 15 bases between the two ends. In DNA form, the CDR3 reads TGTGCCAGCACACCGGGAGGGAAAGATTCACCCCTCCACTTT. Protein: CASTPGGKDSPLHF.

This CDR3 reads CASNRGNEQFF. CDR3 nucleotide sequence: TGTGCCAGCAACAGGGGCAATGAGCAGTTCTTC. This chain uses TRBV2 with TRBJ2-1, with 7 bases identical to TRBD1. The CDR3 consists of 11 residues. The J segment lost 6 bases and the V segment lost 7 bases, leaving 0 bases of the junction unmatched. Germline V lookup: CDR1 SNHLY, CDR2 FYNNEI.

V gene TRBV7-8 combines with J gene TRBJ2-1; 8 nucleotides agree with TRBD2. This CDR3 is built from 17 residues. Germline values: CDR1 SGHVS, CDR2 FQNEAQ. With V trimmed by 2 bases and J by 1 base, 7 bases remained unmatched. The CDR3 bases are TGTGCCAGCAGCTTACGCGGGGCGGGGGGATCCTACAATGAGCAGTTCTTC. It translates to CASSLRGAGGSYNEQFF. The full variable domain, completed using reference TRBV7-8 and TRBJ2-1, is GAGVSQSPRYKVAKRGQDVALRCDPISGHVSLFWYQQALGQGPEFLTYFQNEAQLDKSGLPSDRFFAERPEGSVSTLKIQRTQQEDSAVYLCASSLRGAGGSYNEQFFGPGTRLTVL.

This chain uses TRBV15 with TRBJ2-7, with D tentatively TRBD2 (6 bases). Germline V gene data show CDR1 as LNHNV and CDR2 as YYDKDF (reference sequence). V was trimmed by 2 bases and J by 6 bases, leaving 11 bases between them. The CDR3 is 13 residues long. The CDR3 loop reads CATSRPGESEQYF. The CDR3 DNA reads TGTGCCACCAGCAGACCGGGGGAGAGCGAGCAGTACTTC.